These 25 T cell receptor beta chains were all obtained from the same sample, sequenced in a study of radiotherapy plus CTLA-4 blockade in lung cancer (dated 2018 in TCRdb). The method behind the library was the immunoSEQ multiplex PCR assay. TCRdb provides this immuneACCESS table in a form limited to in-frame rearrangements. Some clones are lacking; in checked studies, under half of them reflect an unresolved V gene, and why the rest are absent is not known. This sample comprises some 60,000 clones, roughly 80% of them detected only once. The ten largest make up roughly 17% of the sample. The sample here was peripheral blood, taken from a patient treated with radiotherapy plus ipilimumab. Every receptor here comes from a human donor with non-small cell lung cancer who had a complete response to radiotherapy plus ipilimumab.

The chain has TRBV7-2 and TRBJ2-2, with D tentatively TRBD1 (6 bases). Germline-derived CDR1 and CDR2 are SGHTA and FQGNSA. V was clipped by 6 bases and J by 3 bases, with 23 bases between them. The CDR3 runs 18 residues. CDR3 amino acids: CASRINDGDNRDTGELFF. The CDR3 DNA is TGTGCCAGCAGAATTAACGACGGGGACAATAGGGACACCGGGGAGCTGTTTTTT.

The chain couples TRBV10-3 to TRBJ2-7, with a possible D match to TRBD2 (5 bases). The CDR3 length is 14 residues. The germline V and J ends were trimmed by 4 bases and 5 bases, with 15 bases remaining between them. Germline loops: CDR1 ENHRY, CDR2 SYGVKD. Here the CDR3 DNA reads TGTGCCATCAGTGCGGACTCAGAGTCCCACGAGCAGTACTTC. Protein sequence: CAISADSESHEQYF.

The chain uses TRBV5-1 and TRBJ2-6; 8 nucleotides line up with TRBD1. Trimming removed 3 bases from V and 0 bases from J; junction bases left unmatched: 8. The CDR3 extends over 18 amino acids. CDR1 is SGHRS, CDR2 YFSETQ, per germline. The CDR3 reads CASSSPGQGSSGANVLTF. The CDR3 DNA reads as TGCGCCAGCAGCTCCCCCGGACAGGGAAGCTCTGGGGCCAACGTCCTGACTTTC.

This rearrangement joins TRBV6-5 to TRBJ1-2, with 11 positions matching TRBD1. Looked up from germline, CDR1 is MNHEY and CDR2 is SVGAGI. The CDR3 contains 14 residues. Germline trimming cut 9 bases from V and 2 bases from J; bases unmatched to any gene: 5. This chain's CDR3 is CASHGQGANYGYTF. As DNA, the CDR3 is TGTGCCAGTCATGGACAGGGGGCGAACTATGGCTACACCTTC.

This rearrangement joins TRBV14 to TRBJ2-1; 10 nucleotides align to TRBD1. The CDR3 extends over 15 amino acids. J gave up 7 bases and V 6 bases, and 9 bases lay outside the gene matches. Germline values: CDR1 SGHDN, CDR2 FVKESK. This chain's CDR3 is CASRPGTGVGNEQFF. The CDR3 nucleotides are TGTGCCAGCAGACCTGGGACAGGGGTAGGGAATGAGCAGTTCTTC.

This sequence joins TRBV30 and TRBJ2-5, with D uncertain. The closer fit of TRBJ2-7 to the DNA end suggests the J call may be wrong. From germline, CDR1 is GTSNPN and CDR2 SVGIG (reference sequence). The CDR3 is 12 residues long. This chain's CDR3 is CAWSPSNFEQYF. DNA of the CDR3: TGTGCCTGGAGCCCTTCTAACTTCGAGCAGTACTTC.

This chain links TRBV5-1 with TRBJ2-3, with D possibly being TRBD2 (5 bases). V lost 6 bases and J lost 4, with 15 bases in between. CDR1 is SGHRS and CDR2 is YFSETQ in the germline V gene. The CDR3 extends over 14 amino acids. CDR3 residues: CASKYVGVADTQYF. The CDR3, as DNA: TGCGCCAGCAAATATGTGGGAGTTGCAGATACGCAGTATTTT.

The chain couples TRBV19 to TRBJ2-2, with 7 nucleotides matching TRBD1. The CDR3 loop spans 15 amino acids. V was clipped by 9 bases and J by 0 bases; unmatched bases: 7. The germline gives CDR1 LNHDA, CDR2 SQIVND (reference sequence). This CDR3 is CASHTGATNTGELFF. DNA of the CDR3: TGTGCCAGCCATACAGGGGCAACGAACACCGGGGAGCTGTTTTTT.

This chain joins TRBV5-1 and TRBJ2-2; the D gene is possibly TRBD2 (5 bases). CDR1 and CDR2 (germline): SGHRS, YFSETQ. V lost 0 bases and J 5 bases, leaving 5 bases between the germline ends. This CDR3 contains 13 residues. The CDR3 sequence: CASSLAGTGELFF. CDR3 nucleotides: TGCGCCAGCAGCTTGGCGGGGACCGGGGAGCTGTTTTTT. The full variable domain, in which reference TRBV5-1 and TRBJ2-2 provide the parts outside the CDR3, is KAGVTQTPRYLIKTRGQQVTLSCSPISGHRSVSWYQQTPGQGLQFLFEYFSETQRNKGNFPGRFSGRQFSNSRSEMNVSTLELGDSALYLCASSLAGTGELFFGEGSRLTVL.

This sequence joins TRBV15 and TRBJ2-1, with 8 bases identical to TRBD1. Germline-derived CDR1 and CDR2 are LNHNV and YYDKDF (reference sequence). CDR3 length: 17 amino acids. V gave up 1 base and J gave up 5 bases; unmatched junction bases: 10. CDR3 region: CATSRGRGTGANNEQFF. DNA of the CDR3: TGTGCCACCAGCAGAGGCCGCGGGACAGGAGCTAACAATGAGCAGTTCTTC.

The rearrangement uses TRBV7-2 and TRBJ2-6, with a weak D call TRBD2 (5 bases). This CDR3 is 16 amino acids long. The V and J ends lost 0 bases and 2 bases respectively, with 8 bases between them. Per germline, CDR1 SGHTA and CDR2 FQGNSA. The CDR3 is CASSLASGTGANVLTF. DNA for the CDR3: TGTGCCAGCAGCTTAGCGTCGGGAACTGGGGCCAACGTCCTGACTTTC.

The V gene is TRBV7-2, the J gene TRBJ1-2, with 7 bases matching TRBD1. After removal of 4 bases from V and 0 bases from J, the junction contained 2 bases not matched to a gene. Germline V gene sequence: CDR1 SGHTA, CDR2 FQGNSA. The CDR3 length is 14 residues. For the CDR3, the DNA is TGTGCCAGCAGCTGGGACAGTACTAACTATGGCTACACCTTC. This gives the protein CASSWDSTNYGYTF.

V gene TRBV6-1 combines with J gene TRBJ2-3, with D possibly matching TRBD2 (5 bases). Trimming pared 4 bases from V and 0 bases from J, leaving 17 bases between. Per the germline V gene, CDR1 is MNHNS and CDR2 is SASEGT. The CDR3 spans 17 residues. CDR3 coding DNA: TGTGCCAGCAGTGTAAGTAAACTGCGGACTAGCACAGATACGCAGTATTTT. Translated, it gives CASSVSKLRTSTDTQYF.

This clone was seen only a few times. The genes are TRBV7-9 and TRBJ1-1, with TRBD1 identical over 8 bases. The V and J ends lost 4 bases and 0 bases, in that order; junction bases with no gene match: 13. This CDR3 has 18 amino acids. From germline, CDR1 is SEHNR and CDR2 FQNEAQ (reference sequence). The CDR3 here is CASSSLTGEGRMNTEAFF. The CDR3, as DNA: TGTGCCAGCAGCTCGTTGACAGGGGAGGGTCGGATGAACACTGAAGCTTTCTTT. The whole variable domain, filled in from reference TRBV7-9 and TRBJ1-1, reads DTGVSQNPRHKITKRGQNVTFRCDPISEHNRLYWYRQTLGQGPEFLTYFQNEAQLEKSRLLSDRFSAERPKGSFSTLEIQRTEQGDSAMYLCASSSLTGEGRMNTEAFFGQGTRLTVV.

CDR3 sequence: CASSEDFSNQPQHF. CDR3 coding DNA: TGTGCCAGTAGTGAGGACTTTAGCAATCAGCCCCAGCATTTT. V is TRBV19 and J is TRBJ1-5; D not certain. Trimming left V 5 bases short and J 0 bases short, with 8 bases between. This CDR3 has 14 amino acids. Germline values: CDR1 LNHDA, CDR2 SQIVND (reference sequence). Using reference TRBV19 and TRBJ1-5 for the parts outside the CDR3, the full variable domain is DGGITQSPKYLFRKEGQNVTLSCEQNLNHDAMYWYRQDPGQGLRLIYYSQIVNDFQKGDIAEGYSVSREKKESFPLTVTSAQKNPTAFYLCASSEDFSNQPQHFGDGTRLSIL.

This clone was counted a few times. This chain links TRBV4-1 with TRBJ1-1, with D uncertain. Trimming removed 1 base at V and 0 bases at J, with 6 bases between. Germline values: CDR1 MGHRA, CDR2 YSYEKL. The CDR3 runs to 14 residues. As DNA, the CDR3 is TGCGCCAGCAGCCAAGCCGGGTTGAACACTGAAGCTTTCTTT. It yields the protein CASSQAGLNTEAFF.

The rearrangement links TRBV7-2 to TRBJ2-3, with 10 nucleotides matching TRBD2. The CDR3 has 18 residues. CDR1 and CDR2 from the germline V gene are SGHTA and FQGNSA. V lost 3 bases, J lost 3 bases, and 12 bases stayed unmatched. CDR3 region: CASSLRTRAGGGTDTQYF. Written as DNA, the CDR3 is TGTGCCAGCAGCTTGAGAACTCGAGCGGGAGGGGGAACAGATACGCAGTATTTT.

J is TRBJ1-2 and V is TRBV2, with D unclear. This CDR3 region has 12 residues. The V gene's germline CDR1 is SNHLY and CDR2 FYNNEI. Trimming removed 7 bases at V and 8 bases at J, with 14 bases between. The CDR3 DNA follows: TGTGCCAGCATGTGGAGGGCGGGGGGCTACACCTTC. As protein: CASMWRAGGYTF.

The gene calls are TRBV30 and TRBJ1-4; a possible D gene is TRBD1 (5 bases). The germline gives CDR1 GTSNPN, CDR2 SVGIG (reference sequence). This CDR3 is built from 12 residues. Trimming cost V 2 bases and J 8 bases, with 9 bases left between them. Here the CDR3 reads CAWSLTGEKLFF. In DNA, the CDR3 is TGTGCCTGGAGTCTTACAGGAGAAAAACTGTTTTTT.

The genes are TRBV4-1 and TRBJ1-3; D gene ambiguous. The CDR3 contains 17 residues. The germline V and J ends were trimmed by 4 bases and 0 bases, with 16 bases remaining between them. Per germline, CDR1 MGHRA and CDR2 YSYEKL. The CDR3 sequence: CASSPQLPLFSGNTIYF. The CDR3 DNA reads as TGCGCCAGCAGCCCCCAGTTGCCTCTCTTCTCTGGAAACACCATATATTTT.

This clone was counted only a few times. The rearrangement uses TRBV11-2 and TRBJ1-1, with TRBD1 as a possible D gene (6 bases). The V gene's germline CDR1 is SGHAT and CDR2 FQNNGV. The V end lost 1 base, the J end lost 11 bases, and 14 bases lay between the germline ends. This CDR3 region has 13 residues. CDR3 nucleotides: TGTGCCAGCAGCTTAGGGCTGCAGGGGCGGGCTTTCTTT. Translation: CASSLGLQGRAFF.

CDR3 DNA: TGTGCCAGCAGCTCCCGGGACAGGGCCACTGAAGCTTTCTTT. It yields the protein CASSSRDRATEAFF. V gene TRBV7-9 combines with J gene TRBJ1-1; 9 nucleotides align to TRBD1. Germline CDR1 reads SEHNR; CDR2 reads FQNEAQ (reference sequence). This CDR3 is 14 amino acids long. J lost 4 bases, V lost 4 bases, and 4 bases had no gene match.

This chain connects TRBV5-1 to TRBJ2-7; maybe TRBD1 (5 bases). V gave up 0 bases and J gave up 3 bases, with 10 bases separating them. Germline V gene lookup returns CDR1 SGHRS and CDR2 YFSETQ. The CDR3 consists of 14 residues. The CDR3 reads CASSLEVRDYEQYV. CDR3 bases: TGCGCCAGCAGCTTGGAGGTCAGGGACTACGAGCAGTACGTC.

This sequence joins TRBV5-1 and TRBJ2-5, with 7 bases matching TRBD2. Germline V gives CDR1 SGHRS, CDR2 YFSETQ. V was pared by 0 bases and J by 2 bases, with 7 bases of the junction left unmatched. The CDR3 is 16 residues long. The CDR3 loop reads CASSLAERGVQETQYF. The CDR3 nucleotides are TGCGCCAGCAGCTTGGCTGAGCGGGGAGTACAAGAGACCCAGTACTTC.

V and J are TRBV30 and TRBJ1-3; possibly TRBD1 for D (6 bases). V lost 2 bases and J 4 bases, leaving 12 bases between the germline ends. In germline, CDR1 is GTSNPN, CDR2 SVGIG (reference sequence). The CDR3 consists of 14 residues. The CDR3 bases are TGTGCCTGGAGTCGGTGGACAGTAGGAAACACCATATATTTT. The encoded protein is CAWSRWTVGNTIYF.